The next 16 T cell receptor beta chains were all read from a single sample in a study of CD8+ T cells in alopecia areata. Sequencing templates came from extracted RNA that was reverse transcribed into cDNA. The table came from immunoSEQ multiplex PCR; TCRdb's copy has only in-frame clones and leaves some out. The profile shows around 200,000 clones, roughly 59% of them singletons. Sample: CD4+ T cells sorted from blood, taken at week 0. Source of these receptors: a human donor with alopecia areata.

This sequence joins TRBV27 and TRBJ2-7; the D call may be TRBD1 or TRBD2 (5 bases each). The germline V gene has CDR1 MNHEY and CDR2 SMNVEV (reference sequence). The CDR3 length is 18 residues. Between the trimmed V and J ends, which lost 0 bases and 1 base, there was a span of 19 bases. CDR3 nucleotide sequence: TGTGCCAGCAGTTTATCGGGGGTTCACTCGATTGAATCCTACGAGCAGTACTTC. This sequence encodes CASSLSGVHSIESYEQYF.

The V and J genes are TRBV25-1 and TRBJ2-3; D remains unclear. The ends were cut back, 2 bases at V and 0 bases at J, with 12 bases in the middle. CDR1 and CDR2 (germline): MGHDK, SYGVNS. The CDR3 spans 16 residues. The CDR3 DNA is TGTGCCAGCAGTGAAGGCGGCTCCGTGAGCACAGATACGCAGTATTTT. Residues: CASSEGGSVSTDTQYF.

V gene TRBV4-3 combines with J gene TRBJ2-1; 11 positions match TRBD2. Germline CDR1 and CDR2: LGHNA and YSLEER. Trimming took 2 bases from V and 4 from J; bases not matched to a gene: 4. The CDR3 sequence is 16 residues long. CDR3 sequence: CASSQWSSGGYNEQFF. CDR3 DNA: TGCGCCAGCAGCCAATGGTCTAGCGGGGGGTACAATGAGCAGTTCTTC.

The chain employs TRBV7-3 and TRBJ2-3; TRBD2 aligns across 10 bases. The CDR3 contains 15 residues. Germline V gene sequence: CDR1 SGHTA, CDR2 FQGTGA. The V gene end was trimmed by 5 bases and the J gene end by 4 bases; junction bases not matched to a gene: 6. CDR3 sequence reads: CASSQRGGPADTQYF. CDR3 in DNA: TGTGCCAGCAGCCAGCGGGGGGGCCCCGCAGATACGCAGTATTTT.

The chain has TRBV15 and TRBJ2-7; 7 positions agree with TRBD1. CDR1 LNHNV and CDR2 YYDKDF come from the germline V gene (reference sequence). The J segment lost 1 base and the V segment lost 1 base, leaving 4 bases of the junction unmatched. The CDR3 totals 15 residues. The CDR3 loop reads CATSRASTGSYEQYF. The CDR3 DNA sequence: TGTGCCACCAGCAGAGCCTCGACAGGGTCCTACGAGCAGTACTTC.

This clone was seen a few times. The rearrangement uses TRBV5-1 and TRBJ1-1; D may be TRBD1 (6 bases). CDR3 length: 15 amino acids. Germline lookup yields CDR1 SGHRS and CDR2 YFSETQ. V lost 4 bases and J 5 bases, leaving 18 bases between the germline ends. The DNA for the CDR3 is TGCGCCAGCAGCGTTATTTCCGGGACAACAACTGAAGCTTTCTTT. It specifies CASSVISGTTTEAFF.

The V and J genes are TRBV29-1 and TRBJ1-6, with D unclear. V lost 0 bases to trimming and J lost 9 bases, with 15 bases between them. This CDR3 region has 15 residues. Per the germline V gene, CDR1 is SQVTM and CDR2 is ANQGSEA. CDR3 amino acids: CSVEDLRSSGSPLHF. The CDR3, as DNA: TGCAGCGTTGAAGATTTGCGGTCGTCAGGTTCACCCCTCCACTTT.

The chain combines TRBV30 with TRBJ1-4; D gene unclear. Trimming stripped 1 base from V and 6 bases from J, with 9 bases between. CDR1 is GTSNPN and CDR2 is SVGIG in the germline V gene (reference sequence). The length of the CDR3 is 13 residues. The CDR3 coding sequence is TGTGCCTGGAGTGCCCGGCTGTATGAAAAACTGTTTTTT. Translation gives CAWSARLYEKLFF.

This rearrangement joins TRBV30 to TRBJ1-6, with D tentatively TRBD1 (6 bases). Trimming left V 4 bases short and J 5 bases short, with 9 bases between. Germline V gene lookup returns CDR1 GTSNPN and CDR2 SVGIG (reference sequence). The CDR3 sequence is 13 residues long. The DNA for the CDR3 is TGTGCCTGGATGAGACAGGATAATTCACCCCTCCACTTT. This encodes CAWMRQDNSPLHF.

The chain has TRBV29-1 and TRBJ1-2, with D possibly TRBD1 on 5 matching bases. Germline loops: CDR1 SQVTM, CDR2 ANQGSEA. The CDR3 has 13 amino acids. V shed 7 bases and J shed 7 bases, with 19 bases lying between them. The CDR3 DNA is TGCAGCGGGAGGACCCCAGGGAGTACTGGCTACACCTTC. Its protein product is CSGRTPGSTGYTF.

The gene calls are TRBV4-3 and TRBJ1-6; TRBD1 matches 9 bases. CDR1 is LGHNA and CDR2 is YSLEER in the germline V gene. V lost 7 bases and J lost 8; bases outside the gene matches: 6. This CDR3 region has 14 residues. The CDR3, as DNA: TGCGCCAGCAACCTCCGGACAGGGGATTCACCCCTCCACTTT. It translates to CASNLRTGDSPLHF.

This chain links TRBV6-1 with TRBJ2-5; weak D call: TRBD2 (5 bases). V gave up 3 bases and J gave up 3 bases, with 8 bases separating them. CDR1 MNHNS and CDR2 SASEGT come from the germline V gene. The CDR3 spans 13 residues. In DNA, the CDR3 is TGTGCCAGCAGTGACTACGGGGAAGAGACCCAGTACTTC. It encodes CASSDYGEETQYF.

The CDR3 reads CASSRRTGGSNGELFF. The CDR3 nucleotides read TGTGCCAGCTCACGAAGGACAGGGGGCTCTAATGGGGAGCTGTTTTTT. The genes are TRBV18 and TRBJ1-4, with 11 bases aligning to TRBD1. TRBJ2-2 explains the end of the DNA better; the J call may be wrong. The CDR3 extends over 16 amino acids. From germline, CDR1 is KGHSH and CDR2 LQKENI.

V and J are TRBV29-1 and TRBJ1-4, with a possible D match to TRBD1 (5 bases). The germline V gene encodes CDR1 SQVTM and CDR2 ANQGSEA. The CDR3 loop spans 13 amino acids. Trimming took 0 bases from V and 7 from J, leaving 9 bases between them. This CDR3 is CSVEERGSEKLFF. The CDR3 coding sequence is TGCAGCGTTGAAGAGAGGGGTAGTGAAAAACTGTTTTTT.

The rearrangement uses TRBV29-1 and TRBJ2-5; the match to TRBD1 covers 9 bases. Trimming took 4 bases from V and 3 from J; bases not matched to a gene: 9. The CDR3 loop spans 15 amino acids. The germline gives CDR1 SQVTM, CDR2 ANQGSEA. The CDR3 sequence: CSVATGTGFEETQYF. The CDR3 coding sequence is TGCAGCGTTGCCACCGGGACAGGGTTCGAAGAGACCCAGTACTTC.

The chain employs TRBV5-1 and TRBJ1-2, with TRBD1 as a possible D gene (5 bases). The germline V gene has CDR1 SGHRS and CDR2 YFSETQ. This CDR3 has 15 residues. V lost 4 bases and J 4 bases, leaving 17 bases between the germline ends. CDR3 protein: CASSLDGAVGYGYTF. The CDR3 DNA reads TGCGCCAGCAGCCTGGACGGGGCGGTAGGCTATGGCTACACCTTC.